The entry below describes one T cell receptor (beta chain). Its antigen is undetermined. Trimming cost V 3 bases and J 2 bases; bases outside gene matches: 6. In germline, CDR1 is SGDLS, CDR2 YYNGEE. The length of the CDR3 is 15 residues. This sample is drawn from a study of graft-versus-host responses after intestinal transplantation. On the study more broadly: Recipients were given multivisceral, liver-intestinal, or isolated intestinal transplants. Among the recipients, all got anti-thymocyte globulin induction and then tacrolimus and steroids for about 3 years.

Study observations and caveats: Ileal or blood samples showed some GvH clones first, and such clones were also found in recipient marrow.

Measured with immunoSEQ multiplex PCR; TCRdb has only the in-frame clones, and not every one. The data contain tens of thousands of clones, approximately 89% of them singletons. The source is a human donor who was the organ donor for an intestinal transplant. This chain connects TRBV9 to TRBJ2-5; 8 nucleotides align to TRBD1. This specimen was unstimulated CD8+ T cells sorted from spleen or lymph node cells, taken before transplant. The CDR3 protein is CASSGGTGLQETQYF. CDR3 sequence (DNA): TGTGCCAGCAGCGGAGGGACAGGCCTGCAAGAGACCCAGTACTTC.